These 29 T cell receptor beta chains were sequenced from one sample in a study of blood T cell repertoires in COVID-19. Clones were read by immunoSEQ multiplex PCR, and TCRdb kept only the in-frame ones, dropping some. Seen here are 150,000 to 200,000 clones, 70% to 85% observed once, and the top ten hold roughly 5.1%. The sample comprised peripheral blood. The receptors were sampled from a woman aged 25 to 39 with acute or convalescent COVID-19.

This chain uses TRBV3-1 (or the pseudogene TRBV3-2) with TRBJ2-7; tentative D call: TRBD2 (6 bases). The germline V gene has CDR1 LGHDT and CDR2 YNNKEL (reference sequence). The germline V and J ends were trimmed by 0 bases and 5 bases, with 8 bases remaining between them. This CDR3 has 13 amino acids. The CDR3 spells CASSQEGGDEQYF. In DNA form, the CDR3 reads TGTGCCAGCAGCCAAGAAGGAGGGGACGAGCAGTACTTC.

The chain recombines TRBV7-9 with TRBJ1-3; D might be TRBD1 (6 bases). This CDR3 is 14 amino acids long. V shed 8 bases and J shed 0 bases, with 11 bases lying between them. Germline CDR1 and CDR2: SEHNR and FQNEAQ (reference sequence). CDR3 sequence: CASPRRGSGNTIYF. The CDR3 region has the DNA TGTGCCAGCCCCCGCAGGGGCTCTGGAAACACCATATATTTT.

The chain couples TRBV27 to TRBJ2-3, with a possible D match to TRBD2 (6 bases). This CDR3 has 15 residues. Germline CDR1 and CDR2: MNHEY and SMNVEV (reference sequence). With 3 bases removed from V and 0 bases from J, the gap between germline ends came to 10 bases. For the CDR3, the DNA is TGTGCCAGCAGTTTGGGCGGGACTAGCACAGATACGCAGTATTTT. Translated: CASSLGGTSTDTQYF.

The J gene is TRBJ2-1, the V gene TRBV11-2; 13 nucleotides line up with TRBD2. Per germline, CDR1 SGHAT and CDR2 FQNNGV. V lost 3 bases, J lost 0 bases, and 8 bases stayed unmatched. CDR3 length: 19 amino acids. CDR3 region: CASSLPGTSGIRSYNEQFF. CDR3 sequence (DNA): TGTGCCAGCAGCTTGCCCGGGACTAGCGGGATCCGCTCCTACAATGAGCAGTTCTTC.

The rearrangement links TRBV9 to TRBJ1-2, with D possibly being TRBD1 (5 bases). Trimming took off 4 bases at V and 8 bases at J, with 9 bases between the two ends. Germline CDR1 SGDLS, CDR2 YYNGEE. The CDR3 is 11 amino acids. The CDR3 sequence is CASSSRGGYTF. The CDR3 nucleotides are TGTGCCAGCAGCTCAAGGGGCGGCTACACCTTC. Full variable domain (rest looked up from reference TRBV9 and TRBJ1-2): DSGVTQTPKHLITATGQRVTLRCSPRSGDLSVYWYQQSLDQGLQFLIQYYNGEERAKGNILERFSAQQFPDLHSELNLSSLELGDSALYFCASSSRGGYTFGSGTRLTVV.

V and J are TRBV19 and TRBJ1-2; no definite D call. V lost 4 bases and J lost 8, with 17 bases in between. The CDR3 loop spans 14 amino acids. Looked up from germline, CDR1 is LNHDA and CDR2 is SQIVND (reference sequence). CDR3 in amino acids: CASSTTPHRGGYTF. The CDR3 coding sequence is TGTGCCAGTAGTACAACCCCACATCGCGGCGGCTACACCTTC.

This clone was recorded a few times. V and J are TRBV28 and TRBJ1-2; the D is unclear. This CDR3 spans 16 amino acids. Trimming took 4 bases from V and 4 from J, leaving 19 bases between them. The germline CDR1 and CDR2 sequences are MDHEN and SYDVKM. CDR3 amino acids: CASSSMTPIASYGYTF. The DNA of the CDR3 is TGTGCCAGCAGTTCGATGACCCCCATAGCCTCCTATGGCTACACCTTC.

The chain is built from TRBV6-5 and TRBJ2-1; 8 bases are shared with TRBD2. CDR1 and CDR2 from the germline V gene are MNHEY and SVGAGI. The CDR3 totals 15 residues. V shed 0 bases and J 7 bases; nucleotides not matched to a gene: 5. CDR3 protein: CASSYSSGGGNEQFF. Here the CDR3 DNA reads TGTGCCAGCAGTTACTCGAGTGGCGGGGGGAATGAGCAGTTCTTC.

This clone was seen only a few times. This sequence joins TRBV28 and TRBJ1-1; weak D call: TRBD1 (5 bases). There are 14 residues in the CDR3. CDR1 is MDHEN and CDR2 is SYDVKM in the germline V gene. V was pared by 1 base and J by 6 bases, with 12 bases between. The CDR3 sequence: CASSLFRQGSEAFF. The DNA of the CDR3 is TGTGCCAGCAGTTTATTTCGCCAGGGCTCTGAAGCTTTCTTT.

The rearrangement links TRBV28 to TRBJ2-7; D is possibly TRBD2 (6 bases). CDR1 and CDR2 (germline): MDHEN, SYDVKM. The CDR3 covers 16 residues. Trimming left V 2 bases short and J 2 bases short, with 16 bases between. CDR3 sequence (DNA): TGTGCCAGCAGTTTACGCCCGGGAGCCCCTACCTACGAGCAGTACTTC. Translated, it gives CASSLRPGAPTYEQYF.

The V call is TRBV19, the J call TRBJ2-6; 7 bases align to TRBD1. V lost 2 bases, J lost 2 bases, and 3 bases stayed unmatched. CDR1 is LNHDA, CDR2 SQIVND, per germline (reference sequence). This CDR3 contains 16 residues. The CDR3 region is CASSILGGAGANVLTF. Here the CDR3 DNA reads TGTGCCAGTAGTATACTAGGGGGCGCTGGGGCCAACGTCCTGACTTTC. The complete variable domain, with remaining parts taken from reference TRBV19 and TRBJ2-6, reads DGGITQSPKYLFRKEGQNVTLSCEQNLNHDAMYWYRQDPGQGLRLIYYSQIVNDFQKGDIAEGYSVSREKKESFPLTVTSAQKNPTAFYLCASSILGGAGANVLTFGAGSRLTVL.

The chain is built from TRBV7-9 and TRBJ2-2, with 7 bases that match TRBD2. The CDR3 runs 15 residues. V shed 6 bases and J 4 bases; nucleotides not matched to a gene: 8. CDR1 is SEHNR, CDR2 FQNEAQ, per germline (reference sequence). In DNA, the CDR3 is TGTGCCAGCAGTCCACCTAGCGGCCTCACCGGGGAGCTGTTTTTT. Protein product: CASSPPSGLTGELFF.

This clone turned up a few times. The chain employs TRBV28 and TRBJ1-5, with 7 bases that match TRBD1. The germline V gene encodes CDR1 MDHEN and CDR2 SYDVKM. Germline trimming cut 6 bases from V and 7 bases from J; bases unmatched to any gene: 15. CDR3 length equals 16 residues. The CDR3 DNA follows: TGTGCCAGCAGCGTGACTCCAGAGACAGGGAACCAGCCCCAGCATTTT. It translates to CASSVTPETGNQPQHF.

The V and J genes are TRBV27 and TRBJ2-5; no firm D call. Per the germline V gene, CDR1 is MNHEY and CDR2 is SMNVEV (reference sequence). The CDR3 covers 9 residues. Trimming pared 3 bases from V and 9 bases from J, leaving 2 bases between. The CDR3 spells CASSFSQYF. The CDR3 DNA reads as TGTGCCAGCAGTTTCTCCCAGTACTTC.

The rearrangement links TRBV9 to TRBJ2-2; 11 nucleotides align to TRBD1. The trim removed 4 bases at V and 5 bases at J, leaving 7 bases unmatched. The CDR3 is 16 residues long. Germline V gene data show CDR1 as SGDLS and CDR2 as YYNGEE. CDR3 DNA sequence: TGTGCCAGCAGCCCCCGGACAGGGGGCATTACCGGGGAGCTGTTTTTT. Its protein is CASSPRTGGITGELFF.

The chain carries TRBV2 and TRBJ2-5, with 11 positions matching TRBD1. The trim removed 6 bases at V and 5 bases at J, leaving 5 bases unmatched. The CDR3 is 14 amino acids. In germline, CDR1 is SNHLY, CDR2 FYNNEI. The CDR3 sequence: CASRAGDRGETQYF. CDR3 in DNA: TGTGCCAGCAGGGCCGGGGACAGGGGGGAGACCCAGTACTTC.

The rearrangement joins TRBV18 to TRBJ2-6; possible D gene TRBD2, 5 bases. The CDR3 contains 15 residues. V was cut by 6 bases and J by 3 bases, with 12 bases left in between. In germline, CDR1 is KGHSH, CDR2 LQKENI. The CDR3 DNA reads as TGTGCCAGCTCTCCCCAAGAGGGTGGGGCCAACGTCCTGACTTTC. Protein product: CASSPQEGGANVLTF.

The sample holds a few counts of this clone. The chain carries TRBV29-1 and TRBJ1-1; no clear D gene. The CDR3 loop spans 12 amino acids. V was trimmed by 6 bases and J by 2 bases, leaving 10 bases between them. Germline V CDR1 and CDR2: SQVTM, ANQGSEA. The CDR3 coding sequence is TGCAGCGTATCACGGTCTAACACTGAAGCTTTCTTT. Its protein product is CSVSRSNTEAFF.

The rearrangement joins TRBV5-1 to TRBJ2-7, with 7 bases fitting TRBD2. The CDR3 totals 16 residues. The trim removed 4 bases at V and 4 bases at J, leaving 14 bases unmatched. Per the germline V gene, CDR1 is SGHRS and CDR2 is YFSETQ. This CDR3 is CASSSHLPGLSYEQYF. The CDR3 DNA sequence: TGCGCCAGCAGCAGCCATTTACCGGGACTATCATACGAGCAGTACTTC.

The chain joins TRBV4-2 to TRBJ1-2; a weak D match, TRBD1 (5 bases). Per the germline V gene, CDR1 is LGHNA and CDR2 is YNFKEQ. CDR3 size: 15 residues. The V end lost 5 bases, the J end lost 0 bases, and 13 bases lay between the germline ends. CDR3 nucleotides: TGTGCCAGCAGCGAATCGGGGGGGACTAACTATGGCTACACCTTC. This codes for CASSESGGTNYGYTF.

The gene calls are TRBV29-1 and TRBJ1-5, with TRBD1 identical over 8 bases. Trimming removed 0 bases from V and 1 base from J; junction bases left unmatched: 11. The CDR3 runs 18 residues. Germline V CDR1 and CDR2: SQVTM, ANQGSEA. Written as DNA, the CDR3 is TGCAGCGTTGAAGATCCCTACGACAGGGGAGAGAGCAATCAGCCCCAGCATTTT. This gives the protein CSVEDPYDRGESNQPQHF.

The chain recombines TRBV5-4 with TRBJ1-2; D perhaps matches TRBD1 (5 bases). Germline V gives CDR1 SGHNT, CDR2 YYREEE (reference sequence). Trimming cost V 3 bases and J 4 bases, with 13 bases left between them. CDR3 length: 14 residues. The CDR3, as DNA: TGTGCCAGCAGCTCCACCCATGACAGCTATGGCTACACCTTC. Translating it yields CASSSTHDSYGYTF.

Concerning this clone: Other DNA sequences from this sample encode an identical CDR3 as well. The chain combines TRBV28 with TRBJ1-2; D may be TRBD1 (5 bases). Trimming removed 3 bases from V and 8 bases from J, with 10 bases in between. This CDR3 region has 12 residues. CDR1 and CDR2 from the germline V gene are MDHEN and SYDVKM. This CDR3 reads CASSFAGYGYTF. In DNA, the CDR3 is TGTGCCAGCAGTTTCGCAGGGTACGGCTACACCTTC.

Only a few counts were recorded for this clone. This chain joins TRBV27 and TRBJ1-2; 12 bases are a match to TRBD1. V shed 4 bases, J shed 6 bases, and the junction held 9 bases outside the gene matches. The CDR3 runs 16 residues. Germline lookup yields CDR1 MNHEY and CDR2 SMNVEV (reference sequence). In DNA, the CDR3 is TGTGCCAGCAGTTCGGACCGGGACAGGGGGCTAAATGGCTACACCTTC. Its translation: CASSSDRDRGLNGYTF.

This chain uses TRBV27 with TRBJ1-4; 8 bases line up with TRBD1. CDR3 size: 14 residues. Trimming cost V 8 bases and J 8 bases; bases outside gene matches: 10. Per the germline V gene, CDR1 is MNHEY and CDR2 is SMNVEV (reference sequence). The CDR3 DNA reads TGTGCCAGCGGGTTAGGACAGGGTTGGGAAAAACTGTTTTTT. Amino acids: CASGLGQGWEKLFF.

The V call is TRBV7-2, the J call TRBJ2-1; TRBD1 aligns across 9 bases. The length of the CDR3 is 15 residues. V was clipped by 5 bases and J by 9 bases; unmatched bases: 11. Germline V gives CDR1 SGHTA, CDR2 FQGNSA. For the CDR3, the DNA is TGTGCCAGCAGCCTAAGACAGGGGGTGGTGTTTGAGCAGTTCTTC. It encodes CASSLRQGVVFEQFF. Complete variable domain (other parts from reference TRBV7-2 and TRBJ2-1): GAGVSQSPSNKVTEKGKDVELRCDPISGHTALYWYRQSLGQGLEFLIYFQGNSAPDKSGLPSDRFSAERTGGSVSTLTIQRTQQEDSAVYLCASSLRQGVVFEQFFGPGTRLTVL.

The chain employs TRBV2 and TRBJ2-5; D perhaps matches TRBD2 (5 bases). V was clipped by 1 base and J by 1 base, with 16 bases between them. Germline V CDR1 and CDR2: SNHLY, FYNNEI. The CDR3 contains 17 residues. CDR3 nucleotides: TGTGCCAGCAGTGAAGTCAGGAGGTCCGAAATCCAAGAGACCCAGTACTTC. Protein: CASSEVRRSEIQETQYF.

The chain recombines TRBV4-1 with TRBJ1-5; D gene uncertain. V shed 0 bases and J shed 3 bases, with 12 bases lying between them. Germline CDR1 is MGHRA and CDR2 is YSYEKL. The CDR3 loop spans 16 amino acids. The CDR3: CASSQESGKLNQPQHF. DNA of the CDR3: TGCGCCAGCAGCCAAGAATCGGGTAAACTCAATCAGCCCCAGCATTTT.

The chain couples TRBV19 to TRBJ2-6; D unclear. Trimming cost V 7 bases and J 0 bases, with 4 bases left between them. Germline V gene lookup returns CDR1 LNHDA and CDR2 SQIVND (reference sequence). The CDR3 is 13 amino acids. The CDR3 here is CASTFSGANVLTF. The CDR3 nucleotides are TGTGCCAGTACTTTCTCTGGGGCCAACGTCCTGACTTTC.